Listed below are T cell receptor beta chains from one sample, sequenced in a study of T-cell reconstitution after alpha-beta-depleted transplantation in children. TCRdb passed the PCR reads through MiXCR, listing each CDR3 protein once. The top ten clones hold more than 25% of a sample with about 980,000 distinct CDR3 sequences, less than 30% of them seen once. The material sequenced was PBMCs, mostly from graft donor cells, taken 360 days after TCRalphabeta/CD19-depleted stem cell transplant. The receptors stem from a boy under three years old who had a stem cell transplant for SCID, so the T cells may come from the graft donor. Each CDR3 is given with its conserved first and last residue. The order of the fields is D gene, V gene, clone size, J gene, CDR3 DNA, CDR3 protein. The D gene is left open where the match is weak. Clone size is shown for a subset of rows, as once, few, many or a class of expanded clone.

D gene: TRBD1
V gene: TRBV15
clone size: .
J gene: TRBJ2-7
CDR3 DNA: TGTGCCACCAGTTCCGGGACAGGGGTTCACGAGCAGTACTTC
CDR3 protein: CATSSGTGVHEQYF

D gene: TRBD1
V gene: TRBV29-1
clone size: .
J gene: TRBJ2-2
CDR3 DNA: TGCAGCGTTGGGACAGGGTGGACCGGGGAGCTGTTTTTT
CDR3 protein: CSVGTGWTGELFF

D gene: .
V gene: TRBV5-1
clone size: .
J gene: TRBJ2-7
CDR3 DNA: TGCGCCAGCCCCTGGGGGCCTGCGGGGCCAACTTACTACGAGCAGTACTTC
CDR3 protein: CASPWGPAGPTYYEQYF

D gene: TRBD2
V gene: TRBV11-2
clone size: few
J gene: TRBJ2-3
CDR3 DNA: TGTGCCAGCAGCCCCCGTACCGGGACTAGAAGCAGAGGAGATACGCAGTATTTT
CDR3 protein: CASSPRTGTRSRGDTQYF

D gene: .
V gene: TRBV5-1
clone size: .
J gene: TRBJ2-3
CDR3 DNA: TGCGCCAGCAGCTTAGGAGACAGGGAGGGAACAGATACGCAGTATTTT
CDR3 protein: CASSLGDREGTDTQYF

D gene: .
V gene: TRBV12-3/TRBV12-4
clone size: .
J gene: TRBJ1-5
CDR3 DNA: TGTGCCAGCAGCCCCCTGGAGGGGTCGGGACAGCCCCAGCATTTT
CDR3 protein: CASSPLEGSGQPQHF

D gene: .
V gene: TRBV5-5
clone size: few
J gene: TRBJ2-3
CDR3 DNA: TGTGCCAGCAACCACCTCACCGGGGGCCCGAGCACAGATACGCAGTATTTT
CDR3 protein: CASNHLTGGPSTDTQYF

D gene: TRBD1
V gene: TRBV12-3/TRBV12-4
clone size: .
J gene: TRBJ1-2
CDR3 DNA: TGTGCCAGCAGTTTTAACCTGGGACAGGGGGATTCCTACTATGGCTACACCTTC
CDR3 protein: CASSFNLGQGDSYYGYTF

D gene: .
V gene: TRBV20-1
clone size: .
J gene: TRBJ2-2
CDR3 DNA: TGCAGTGCTCCTCGATCGGGGGAGCTGTTTTTT
CDR3 protein: CSAPRSGELFF

D gene: .
V gene: TRBV20-1
clone size: .
J gene: TRBJ2-5
CDR3 DNA: TGCAGTGCTAGGATGGGGGGGGCCGGTGAGACCCAGTACTTC
CDR3 protein: CSARMGGAGETQYF

D gene: TRBD2
V gene: TRBV20-1
clone size: .
J gene: TRBJ2-2
CDR3 DNA: TGCAGTGCTAGAGCCCCGCTAGCGGTTGGGGAGCTGTTTTTT
CDR3 protein: CSARAPLAVGELFF

D gene: .
V gene: TRBV20-1
clone size: .
J gene: TRBJ1-5
CDR3 DNA: TGCAGTGCCCATGGTGTGAGCAATCAGCCCCAGCATTTT
CDR3 protein: CSAHGVSNQPQHF

D gene: TRBD1
V gene: TRBV5-5
clone size: few
J gene: TRBJ1-6
CDR3 DNA: TGTGCCAGCAGAGGACAGGTTTCACCCCTCCACTTT
CDR3 protein: CASRGQVSPLHF

D gene: TRBD2
V gene: TRBV5-1
clone size: .
J gene: TRBJ2-3
CDR3 DNA: TGCGCCAGCAGCTTGGTCAGCGGGGGGAACACAGATACGCAGTATTTT
CDR3 protein: CASSLVSGGNTDTQYF

D gene: TRBD1
V gene: TRBV29-1
clone size: .
J gene: TRBJ1-5
CDR3 DNA: TGCAGCGTTGCCGGGACAGGGAATCAGCCCCAGCATTTT
CDR3 protein: CSVAGTGNQPQHF

D gene: .
V gene: TRBV15
clone size: .
J gene: TRBJ2-7
CDR3 DNA: TGTGCCACCAGCAGCCAGCAGGGGTTGGACGAGCAGTACTTC
CDR3 protein: CATSSQQGLDEQYF

D gene: .
V gene: TRBV20-1
clone size: many
J gene: TRBJ1-1
CDR3 DNA: TGCAGTGCTTCAGACACTGAAGCTTTCTTT
CDR3 protein: CSASDTEAFF

D gene: .
V gene: TRBV20-1
clone size: few
J gene: TRBJ2-1
CDR3 DNA: TGCAGTGCTTTCCGGGTACTAGCCGGACTGGACAATGAGCAGTTCTTC
CDR3 protein: CSAFRVLAGLDNEQFF

D gene: TRBD2
V gene: TRBV6-2/TRBV6-3
clone size: few
J gene: TRBJ2-7
CDR3 DNA: TGTGCCAGCAGCCGCGGGGGAAGCAACCATTACGAGCAGTACTTC
CDR3 protein: CASSRGGSNHYEQYF

D gene: .
V gene: TRBV4-3
clone size: .
J gene: TRBJ2-5
CDR3 DNA: TGCGCCAGCAGCCAACACTCTTGGCAGGGGCAAGAGACCCAGTACTTC
CDR3 protein: CASSQHSWQGQETQYF

D gene: TRBD1
V gene: TRBV20-1
clone size: .
J gene: TRBJ2-7
CDR3 DNA: TGCAGTGCTATGCCGGGACAGGGGTTCTCCGAGCAGTACTTC
CDR3 protein: CSAMPGQGFSEQYF

D gene: TRBD2
V gene: TRBV12-3/TRBV12-4
clone size: few
J gene: TRBJ2-1
CDR3 DNA: TGTGCCAGCAGTCCCAGTAGCGGGGGGTTTGGTGAGCAGTTCTTC
CDR3 protein: CASSPSSGGFGEQFF

D gene: .
V gene: TRBV28
clone size: .
J gene: TRBJ2-2
CDR3 DNA: TGTGCCAGCAGACCGGGACTCCCGAACACCGGGGAGCTGTTTTTT
CDR3 protein: CASRPGLPNTGELFF

D gene: TRBD1
V gene: TRBV10-3
clone size: .
J gene: TRBJ2-7
CDR3 DNA: TGTGCCATCGGGTACGGGACAGTGTCTTCCACCGAGCAGTACTTC
CDR3 protein: CAIGYGTVSSTEQYF

D gene: .
V gene: TRBV3-1
clone size: .
J gene: TRBJ2-2
CDR3 DNA: TGTGCCAGCAGCCAAATGGGGACAATAGCCACCGGGGAGCTGTTTTTT
CDR3 protein: CASSQMGTIATGELFF

D gene: .
V gene: TRBV7-2
clone size: .
J gene: TRBJ2-3
CDR3 DNA: TGTGCCAGCAGCTTTCGCTCCCTGAGCACAGATACGCAGTATTTT
CDR3 protein: CASSFRSLSTDTQYF

D gene: .
V gene: TRBV20-1
clone size: few
J gene: TRBJ2-1
CDR3 DNA: TGCAGTGCACCTGGGACTTCCTACAATGAGCAGTTCTTC
CDR3 protein: CSAPGTSYNEQFF

D gene: TRBD2
V gene: TRBV10-3
clone size: .
J gene: TRBJ2-5
CDR3 DNA: TGTGCCATCAGTACGGGACTAGCGGGGGAGACCCAGTACTTC
CDR3 protein: CAISTGLAGETQYF

D gene: TRBD1
V gene: TRBV7-2
clone size: few
J gene: TRBJ2-3
CDR3 DNA: TGTGCCAGCAGCTATCGCAGACAGGGGGCGCGGGATACGCAGTATTTT
CDR3 protein: CASSYRRQGARDTQYF

D gene: .
V gene: TRBV6-2/TRBV6-3
clone size: .
J gene: TRBJ2-1
CDR3 DNA: TGTGCCAGCAAGGTCGGATGGTCCAATGAGCAGTTCTTC
CDR3 protein: CASKVGWSNEQFF

D gene: .
V gene: TRBV29-1
clone size: few
J gene: TRBJ2-5
CDR3 DNA: TGCAGCGTTGAAGATATCCCAGGATACCAGTACTTC
CDR3 protein: CSVEDIPGYQYF

D gene: .
V gene: TRBV20-1
clone size: few
J gene: TRBJ1-2
CDR3 DNA: TGCAGTGCTATCGCGGACCCAGCTAACTATGGCTACACCTTC
CDR3 protein: CSAIADPANYGYTF

D gene: TRBD1
V gene: TRBV27
clone size: few
J gene: TRBJ1-1
CDR3 DNA: TGTGCCAGCAGTTCCCACAGGGGTTTTTGGAACACTGAAGCTTTCTTT
CDR3 protein: CASSSHRGFWNTEAFF

D gene: .
V gene: TRBV28
clone size: few
J gene: TRBJ1-5
CDR3 DNA: TGTGCCAGCAGTTTAGCGCTCCAGAGTAGCAATCAGCCCCAGCATTTT
CDR3 protein: CASSLALQSSNQPQHF

D gene: .
V gene: TRBV9
clone size: few
J gene: TRBJ1-4
CDR3 DNA: TGTGCCAGCAGCGTCGGATTAACTAATGAAAAACTGTTTTTT
CDR3 protein: CASSVGLTNEKLFF

D gene: .
V gene: TRBV5-1
clone size: .
J gene: TRBJ2-1
CDR3 DNA: TGCGCCAGCAGCCCCTCCCTCCCGAACAATGAGCAGTTCTTC
CDR3 protein: CASSPSLPNNEQFF

D gene: .
V gene: TRBV3-1
clone size: .
J gene: TRBJ2-5
CDR3 DNA: TGTGCCAGCAGCCAATTCCGAACCCTCCAAGAGACCCAGTACTTC
CDR3 protein: CASSQFRTLQETQYF

D gene: .
V gene: TRBV12-3/TRBV12-4
clone size: few
J gene: TRBJ1-5
CDR3 DNA: TGTGCCAGCACCTCGGGACTCAGCAATCAGCCCCAGCATTTT
CDR3 protein: CASTSGLSNQPQHF

D gene: TRBD2
V gene: TRBV20-1
clone size: few
J gene: TRBJ2-5
CDR3 DNA: TGCAGTGCCGAGCGGGGGGAAGAGACCCAGTACTTC
CDR3 protein: CSAERGEETQYF

D gene: .
V gene: TRBV7-2
clone size: .
J gene: TRBJ2-1
CDR3 DNA: TGTGCCAGCAGCGTTCCGGGACCCTACAATGAGCAGTTCTTC
CDR3 protein: CASSVPGPYNEQFF

D gene: .
V gene: TRBV7-3
clone size: .
J gene: TRBJ1-5
CDR3 DNA: TGTGCCAGCAGCTTAACACTGGCCCCGGTCGAGACCCAGCATTTT
CDR3 protein: CASSLTLAPVETQHF

D gene: .
V gene: TRBV6-5
clone size: .
J gene: TRBJ1-1
CDR3 DNA: TGTGCCAGCAGTTACTCGAAGGGGAAGGGGATGAACACTGAAGCTTTCTTT
CDR3 protein: CASSYSKGKGMNTEAFF

D gene: .
V gene: TRBV7-2
clone size: .
J gene: TRBJ2-3
CDR3 DNA: TGTGCCAGCAGCTTAAGTTCGGCAGGGGCCCCCACAGATACGCAGTATTTT
CDR3 protein: CASSLSSAGAPTDTQYF

D gene: TRBD1
V gene: TRBV29-1
clone size: few
J gene: TRBJ2-2
CDR3 DNA: TGCAGCGGTAGGACAGGGGTGAACACCGGGGAGCTGTTTTTT
CDR3 protein: CSGRTGVNTGELFF

D gene: TRBD1
V gene: TRBV7-9
clone size: .
J gene: TRBJ2-5
CDR3 DNA: TGTGCCAGCAGCTGGACAGGGGAGGGAGAGACCCAGTACTTC
CDR3 protein: CASSWTGEGETQYF

D gene: TRBD1
V gene: TRBV5-5
clone size: once
J gene: TRBJ2-4
CDR3 DNA: TGTGCCAGCAGTCGCCTCGGGACAGTCCTAGCCAAAAACATTCAGTACTTC
CDR3 protein: CASSRLGTVLAKNIQYF

D gene: TRBD2
V gene: TRBV10-2
clone size: few
J gene: TRBJ2-1
CDR3 DNA: TGCGCCAGCAGTGATTCCCGGACTAGCGGGGGGCCTATCAATGAGCAGTTCTTC
CDR3 protein: CASSDSRTSGGPINEQFF

D gene: TRBD1
V gene: TRBV12-3/TRBV12-4
clone size: .
J gene: TRBJ2-3
CDR3 DNA: TGTGCCAGCACGGGGACAGGGGCAGATACGCAGTATTTT
CDR3 protein: CASTGTGADTQYF

D gene: .
V gene: TRBV5-1
clone size: .
J gene: TRBJ2-1
CDR3 DNA: TGCGCCAGCAGCTTGGACCGCTACGATGAGCAGTTCTTC
CDR3 protein: CASSLDRYDEQFF

D gene: .
V gene: TRBV5-1
clone size: .
J gene: TRBJ2-5
CDR3 DNA: TGCGCCAGCAGCTCTCCCGGAGGGTTCCAAGAGACCCAGTACTTC
CDR3 protein: CASSSPGGFQETQYF